These 19 T cell receptor beta chains were all obtained from the same sample, sequenced in a study of CD8 T cells in ankylosing spondylitis. Study-wide results and caveats: Characteristic of ankylosing spondylitis blood, it appeared, was a TCR beta motif comprising roughly eight highly homologous variants.

A single record per CDR3 protein comes from TCRdb applying MiXCR to the 5' RACE reads. In the table there are approximately 540,000 distinct CDR3 sequences, about 13% of which are singletons. Which antigens these TCRs recognize remains unknown. Sequencing was done on a sample of blood, either unsorted or a sorted T cell fraction (not recorded which). The source is a male donor with ankylosing spondylitis.

This clonotype was seen many times. This rearrangement joins TRBV12-3 or TRBV12-4 to TRBJ1-1, with 7 bases identical to TRBD1. The ends lost 5 bases at V and 4 bases at J; junction bases unmatched: 10. CDR3 length: 15 amino acids. The CDR3 sequence: CASSTGTARTTEAFF. Here the CDR3 DNA reads TGTGCCAGCAGTACCGGGACAGCCAGAACCACTGAAGCTTTCTTT.

The chain recombines TRBV3-1 with TRBJ2-3, with D possibly being TRBD2 (6 bases). Germline CDR1 reads LGHDT; CDR2 reads YNNKEL (reference sequence). Between the trimmed V and J ends, which lost 0 bases and 5 bases, there was a span of 12 bases. The CDR3 consists of 15 residues. DNA of the CDR3: TGTGCCAGCAGCCAAGAGTCACTAGCAGAAGATACGCAGTATTTT. This codes for CASSQESLAEDTQYF.

This clonotype came up a few times. The chain recombines TRBV29-1 with TRBJ1-5; D unresolved. Per germline, CDR1 SQVTM and CDR2 ANQGSEA. Trimming cost V 4 bases and J 3 bases, with 16 bases left between them. This CDR3 region has 15 residues. CDR3 loop: CSVALSGRPNQPQHF. DNA for the CDR3: TGCAGCGTTGCATTGTCAGGTCGCCCCAATCAGCCCCAGCATTTT.

This clonotype was counted only a few times. This chain connects TRBV28 to TRBJ1-4; 7 bases align to TRBD1. In germline, CDR1 is MDHEN, CDR2 SYDVKM. Trimming cost V 5 bases and J 9 bases; bases outside gene matches: 9. The CDR3 consists of 14 residues. CDR3 bases: TGTGCCAGCAGTGGGACAGACCGATCTCAAAAACTGTTTTTT. Translation: CASSGTDRSQKLFF.

This clonotype was seen repeatedly, ten times or more. This chain connects TRBV24-1 to TRBJ1-5, with 7 bases matching TRBD1. The J segment lost 4 bases and the V segment lost 7 bases, leaving 3 bases of the junction unmatched. In germline, CDR1 is KGHDR, CDR2 SFDVKD. The CDR3 is 13 amino acids. Here the CDR3 DNA reads TGTGCCACCAGCGACAGGGTGAATCAGCCCCAGCATTTT. Residues: CATSDRVNQPQHF.

Only a few counts were recorded for this clonotype. This chain links TRBV18 with TRBJ1-3; D is unclear. Germline loops: CDR1 KGHSH, CDR2 LQKENI. Trimming pared 3 bases from V and 0 bases from J, leaving 6 bases between. The CDR3 extends over 14 amino acids. The CDR3 DNA is TGTGCCAGCTCACCCGCAAACTCTGGAAACACCATATATTTT. This codes for CASSPANSGNTIYF.

This rearrangement joins TRBV12-3 or TRBV12-4 to TRBJ2-7, with 7 bases lining up with TRBD1. With V trimmed by 6 bases and J by 2 bases, 7 bases remained unmatched. The CDR3 contains 14 residues. The CDR3: CASSGQEEAYEQYF. In DNA form, the CDR3 reads TGTGCCAGCAGCGGACAGGAGGAGGCCTACGAGCAGTACTTC.

The chain couples TRBV7-2 to TRBJ2-7; 8 positions match TRBD1. This CDR3 has 14 amino acids. Trimming took 4 bases from V and 3 from J; bases not matched to a gene: 5. Germline V lookup: CDR1 SGHTA, CDR2 FQGNSA. CDR3 coding DNA: TGTGCCAGCAGCTGGGGACAGGAGGGCTACGAGCAGTACTTC. This sequence encodes CASSWGQEGYEQYF.

This clonotype was counted between two and nine times. The CDR3 coding sequence is TGCGCCAGCAGTTCTACAGGGGGGAGGTTGGAGCAGTTCTTC. This translates into CASSSTGGRLEQFF. The chain is built from TRBV5-1 and TRBJ2-1; 8 bases fit TRBD1. The CDR3 loop spans 14 amino acids. Trimming at V came to 5 bases and at J to 10 bases, leaving 11 bases not matched to a gene. From germline, CDR1 is SGHRS and CDR2 YFSETQ. The full variable domain, with the rest looked up from reference TRBV5-1 and TRBJ2-1, is KAGVTQTPRYLIKTRGQQVTLSCSPISGHRSVSWYQQTPGQGLQFLFEYFSETQRNKGNFPGRFSGRQFSNSRSEMNVSTLELGDSALYLCASSSTGGRLEQFFGPGTRLTVL.

This clonotype was counted ten times or more. This sequence joins TRBV12-3 or TRBV12-4 and TRBJ1-1, with D hard to call. Trimming took 5 bases from V and 1 from J, leaving 8 bases between them. This CDR3 contains 13 residues. CDR3 region: CASSPYPNTEAFF. The CDR3 DNA sequence: TGTGCCAGCAGTCCCTACCCGAACACTGAAGCTTTCTTT.

This clonotype was counted only a few times. The chain is built from TRBV2 and TRBJ1-2; D remains ambiguous. The ends were cut back, 2 bases at V and 6 bases at J, with 13 bases in the middle. The CDR3 contains 14 residues. The germline V gene has CDR1 SNHLY and CDR2 FYNNEI. As DNA, the CDR3 is TGTGCCAGCAGTGAACAAAACCTTCCAAATGGCTACACCTTC. Protein: CASSEQNLPNGYTF.

This clonotype was observed a few times. This chain uses TRBV7-8 with TRBJ2-3; 8 bases align to TRBD2. The germline V gene encodes CDR1 SGHVS and CDR2 FQNEAQ. Trimming took 5 bases from V and 4 from J; bases not matched to a gene: 11. The length of the CDR3 is 16 residues. DNA of the CDR3: TGTGCCAGCAGCCTTACTGGGACTAGATTAGCAGATACGCAGTATTTT. Protein sequence: CASSLTGTRLADTQYF.

About this clonotype: Likely a read error: the CDR3 ends without its conserved phenylalanine or tryptophan. The chain combines TRBV20-1 with TRBJ2-1; 10 bases align to TRBD2. Looked up from germline, CDR1 is DFQATT and CDR2 is SNEGSKA (reference sequence). The J segment lost 1 base and the V segment lost 0 bases, leaving 3 bases of the junction unmatched. This CDR3 has 16 amino acids. The CDR3 DNA is TGCAGTGCTAGAGATACTAGCGGGACGTCCTACAATGAGCAGTTCTCC. Protein product: CSARDTSGTSYNEQFS.

This sequence joins TRBV5-6 and TRBJ2-7; a weak D match, TRBD1 (5 bases). The CDR3 is made up of 18 amino acids. Germline V gene sequence: CDR1 SGHDT, CDR2 YYEEEE. V was shortened by 2 bases and J by 3 bases, with 24 bases between the two germline ends. This chain's CDR3 is CASSFIGQTGWGFYEQYF. As DNA, the CDR3 is TGTGCCAGCAGCTTCATAGGGCAAACAGGCTGGGGTTTCTACGAGCAGTACTTC.

The gene calls are TRBV7-9 and TRBJ2-3; the D gene is possibly TRBD1 (6 bases). V was trimmed by 7 bases and J by 5 bases, leaving 16 bases between them. CDR3 length equals 14 residues. Germline lookup yields CDR1 SEHNR and CDR2 FQNEAQ (reference sequence). The CDR3 region is CASMRAGVEDTQYF. The CDR3 DNA sequence: TGTGCCAGCATGAGGGCAGGGGTCGAAGATACGCAGTATTTT.

This clonotype was detected a few times. The CDR3 nucleotides are TGTGCCAGCTGCCCAGGCCTATTTAATTCACCCCTCCACTTT. It encodes CASCPGLFNSPLHF. V gene TRBV3-1 combines with J gene TRBJ1-6; D uncertain. Germline-derived CDR1 and CDR2 are LGHDT and YNNKEL (reference sequence). This CDR3 region has 14 residues. V was clipped by 8 bases and J by 6 bases, with 14 bases between them.

The chain employs TRBV5-1 and TRBJ2-5, with D possibly called TRBD1 or TRBD2 (6 bases each). CDR3 length: 15 amino acids. Looked up from germline, CDR1 is SGHRS and CDR2 is YFSETQ. V lost 4 bases, J lost 2 bases, and 15 bases lay in between. The CDR3 sequence: CASSVGGRVQETQYF. The CDR3 DNA reads TGCGCCAGCAGCGTGGGGGGCAGGGTTCAAGAGACCCAGTACTTC.

This clonotype was found many times. V gene TRBV12-3 or TRBV12-4 combines with J gene TRBJ2-3; D unresolved. V was pared by 2 bases and J by 4 bases, with 7 bases between. The CDR3 has 13 residues. The CDR3 sequence is CASSLREADTQYF. The CDR3 region has the DNA TGTGCCAGCAGTTTAAGGGAAGCAGATACGCAGTATTTT.

The chain uses TRBV2 and TRBJ2-6; unclear D gene. CDR1 is SNHLY and CDR2 is FYNNEI in the germline V gene. The V and J ends lost 6 bases and 4 bases respectively, with 10 bases between them. The CDR3 is made up of 14 amino acids. CDR3 sequence: CASRASPGANVLTF. DNA of the CDR3: TGTGCCAGCAGAGCCTCTCCGGGGGCCAACGTCCTGACTTTC.